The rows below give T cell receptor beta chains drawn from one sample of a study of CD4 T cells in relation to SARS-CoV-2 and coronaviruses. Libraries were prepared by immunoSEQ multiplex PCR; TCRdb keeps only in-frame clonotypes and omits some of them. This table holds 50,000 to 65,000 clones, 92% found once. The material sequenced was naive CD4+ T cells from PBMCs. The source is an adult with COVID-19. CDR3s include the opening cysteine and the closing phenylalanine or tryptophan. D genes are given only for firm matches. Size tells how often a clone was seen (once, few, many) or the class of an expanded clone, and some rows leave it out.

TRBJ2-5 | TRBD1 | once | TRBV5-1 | TGCGCCAGCAGCTATAAACAGGGGGCGGAGACCCAGTACTTC | CASSYKQGAETQYF
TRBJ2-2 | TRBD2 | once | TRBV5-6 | TGTGCCAGCAGCTTGGCGGGTAGCGGGCGGTACACCGGGGAGCTGTTTTTT | CASSLAGSGRYTGELFF
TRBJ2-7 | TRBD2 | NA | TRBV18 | TGTGCCAGCTCACGGGGACTAGCGGGAACAACCTCCTACGAGCAGTACTTC | CASSRGLAGTTSYEQYF
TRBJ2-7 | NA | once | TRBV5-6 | TGTGCCAGCAGCGCAGGCTACTCCTACGAGCAGTACTTC | CASSAGYSYEQYF
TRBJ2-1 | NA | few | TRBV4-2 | TGTGCCAGCAGCCAATTGATAGGCTGGTACAATGAGCAGTTCTTC | CASSQLIGWYNEQFF
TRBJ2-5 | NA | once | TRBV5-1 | TGCGCCAGCAGTACGGGAAACCAAGAGACCCAGTACTTC | CASSTGNQETQYF
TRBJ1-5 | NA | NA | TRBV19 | TGTGCCAGTAGTCCTGACAGCCCAAATCAGCCCCAGCATTTT | CASSPDSPNQPQHF
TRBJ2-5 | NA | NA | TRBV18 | TGTGCCAGCTCGGCTGATCTCCAAGAGACCCAGTACTTC | CASSADLQETQYF
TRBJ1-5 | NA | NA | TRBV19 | TGTGCCAGTAGTCTAGGCACGGGCAATCAGCCCCAGCATTTT | CASSLGTGNQPQHF
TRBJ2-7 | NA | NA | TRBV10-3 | TGTGCCATCAGTGAGTTCAGGCGGCCCTACGAGCAGTACTTC | CAISEFRRPYEQYF
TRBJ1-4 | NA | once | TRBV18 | TGTGCCAGCTCCAGAGGTCTCGGTGAAAAACTGTTTTTT | CASSRGLGEKLFF
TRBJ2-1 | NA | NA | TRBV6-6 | TGTGCCAGCACAAGGGGGAGCTCCTACAATGAGCAGTTCTTC | CASTRGSSYNEQFF
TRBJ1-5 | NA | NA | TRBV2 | TGTGCCAGCAGTTCGGGTCAGCCCCAGCATTTT | CASSSGQPQHF
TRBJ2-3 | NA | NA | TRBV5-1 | TGCGCCAGCAGTCAGGAGGCAGATACGCAGTATTTT | CASSQEADTQYF
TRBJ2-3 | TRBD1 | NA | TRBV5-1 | TGCGCCAGCTCGGGGACAGGGGGAACAGATACGCAGTATTTT | CASSGTGGTDTQYF
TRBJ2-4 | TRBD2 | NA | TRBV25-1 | TGTGCCAGCAGTGAATCGGGGGGCAAAAACATTCAGTACTTC | CASSESGGKNIQYF
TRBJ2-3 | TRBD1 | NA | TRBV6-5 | TGTGCCAGCAGTTCCACAGGGGGCGGGATAGATACGCAGTATTTT | CASSSTGGGIDTQYF
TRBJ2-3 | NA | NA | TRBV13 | TGTGCCAGCGGTAGAGCGGGCTCGATGGCGCAGTATTTT | CASGRAGSMAQYF
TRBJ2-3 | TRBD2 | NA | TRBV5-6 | TGTGCCAGCAGCTCACGACATAGCGGGAGGGCCCGAGATACGCAGTATTTT | CASSSRHSGRARDTQYF
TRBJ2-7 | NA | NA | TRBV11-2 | TGTGCCAGCAGCTTAACGGGCGACGAGCAGTACTTC | CASSLTGDEQYF
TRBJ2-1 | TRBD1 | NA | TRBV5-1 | TGCGCCAGCAGACAGGACAGGGGGAACTACAATGAGCAGTTCTTC | CASRQDRGNYNEQFF
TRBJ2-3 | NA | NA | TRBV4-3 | TGCGCCAGCAGCCAAGAGAACACCCTAGGGCAAGATACGCAGTATTTT | CASSQENTLGQDTQYF
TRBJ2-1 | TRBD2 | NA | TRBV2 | TGTGCCACCGGCGGACGTAGCGGGGAGGATGAGCAGTTCTTC | CATGGRSGEDEQFF
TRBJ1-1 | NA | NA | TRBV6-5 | TGTGCCAGCAAGGGGACGGGGGGGGACACTGAAGCTTTCTTT | CASKGTGGDTEAFF
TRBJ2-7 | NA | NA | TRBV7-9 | TGTGCCAGCAGCCCAAGGACTCCTCCCTACGAGCAGTACTTC | CASSPRTPPYEQYF
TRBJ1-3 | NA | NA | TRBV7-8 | TGTGCCAGCAGCCTCGGGCAGGAGGGAAACACCATATATTTT | CASSLGQEGNTIYF
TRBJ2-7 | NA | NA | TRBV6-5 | TGTGCCAGCAGTTACCTGGGGCCTTCCTACGAGCAGTACTTC | CASSYLGPSYEQYF
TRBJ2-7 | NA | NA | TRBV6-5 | TGTGCCACAAGGGTACCTGACATCCCTTACGAGCAGTACTTC | CATRVPDIPYEQYF
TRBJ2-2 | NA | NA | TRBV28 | TGTGCCAGCATAACCGCGAACACCGGGGAGCTGTTTTTT | CASITANTGELFF
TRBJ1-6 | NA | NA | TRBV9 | TGTGCCAGCAACTTAGACAGCTCTAATTCACCCCTCCACTTT | CASNLDSSNSPLHF
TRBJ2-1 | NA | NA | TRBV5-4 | TGTGCCAGCAGCTTGACACTAGTTGATGAGCAGTTCTTC | CASSLTLVDEQFF
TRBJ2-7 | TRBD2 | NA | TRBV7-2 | TGTGCCAGCAGCTTAACCCCTGGACTAGCCTACGAGCAGTACTTC | CASSLTPGLAYEQYF
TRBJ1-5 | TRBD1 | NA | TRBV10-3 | TGTGCCATCAGTGATAGGCAGGGGGTCGATAGCAATCAGCCCCAGCATTTT | CAISDRQGVDSNQPQHF